The next 30 T cell receptor beta chains were all read from a single sample in a study of cytomegalovirus exposure and HLA in healthy donors. The PCR employed 60 Vbeta primers together with 13 Jbeta primers. TCRdb's table, derived via immunoSEQ multiplex PCR, lists solely in-frame clones and lacks some. The data contain some 140,000 clones, roughly 80% of them seen just once; the ten biggest clones take up roughly 12%. The specimen sequenced was PBMCs. These receptors were obtained from a man aged 25-45 years in good health and CMV-seropositive.

CDR3 amino acids: CASSGRDPITDTQYF. The CDR3 DNA is TGTGCCAGCAGCGGGCGGGACCCGATAACAGATACGCAGTATTTT. The chain links TRBV5-4 to TRBJ2-3; weak D call: TRBD2 (6 bases). The CDR3 contains 15 residues. V was pared by 4 bases and J by 3 bases, with 15 bases between. The germline gives CDR1 SGHNT, CDR2 YYREEE (reference sequence).

The chain carries TRBV28 and TRBJ2-1; TRBD1 matches 7 bases. The CDR3 sequence is 13 residues long. The germline gives CDR1 MDHEN, CDR2 SYDVKM. Germline trimming cut 2 bases from V and 5 bases from J; bases unmatched to any gene: 0. The CDR3 sequence: CASSLGQDNEQFF. CDR3 DNA: TGTGCCAGCAGTTTAGGACAGGACAATGAGCAGTTCTTC.

The rearrangement uses TRBV2 and TRBJ2-7; TRBD2 is a possible D gene (5 bases). The V gene's germline CDR1 is SNHLY and CDR2 FYNNEI. The CDR3 has 11 residues. V gave up 4 bases and J gave up 7 bases, with 8 bases separating them. The CDR3 spells CASSASGEQYF. The CDR3 nucleotides read TGTGCCAGCAGTGCTTCGGGGGAGCAGTACTTC.

This chain connects TRBV7-2 to TRBJ1-3; perhaps TRBD1 as D (6 bases). CDR1 SGHTA and CDR2 FQGNSA come from the germline V gene. Trimming removed 2 bases at V and 0 bases at J, with 14 bases between. The CDR3 has 17 residues. The CDR3 DNA reads TGTGCCAGCAGCTTAACCGCGACAGGTTCCTCTGGAAACACCATATATTTT. Translation gives CASSLTATGSSGNTIYF.

The chain recombines TRBV5-1 with TRBJ2-5; a weak D match, TRBD1 (5 bases). Between the trimmed V and J ends, which lost 4 bases and 2 bases, there was a span of 15 bases. CDR3 length equals 15 residues. Germline loops: CDR1 SGHRS, CDR2 YFSETQ. CDR3 sequence reads: CASSINPGAQETQYF. The CDR3 region has the DNA TGCGCCAGCAGCATCAACCCTGGGGCACAAGAGACCCAGTACTTC.

The chain carries TRBV11-2 and TRBJ2-1, with D tentatively TRBD2 (6 bases). Trimming cost V 1 base and J 5 bases, with 12 bases left between them. The germline CDR1 and CDR2 sequences are SGHAT and FQNNGV. CDR3 size: 15 residues. CDR3 in DNA: TGTGCCAGCAGCTTAGTGGAGGGGACCAACAATGAGCAGTTCTTC. Amino acid sequence: CASSLVEGTNNEQFF.

The V and J genes are TRBV11-2 and TRBJ2-1, with D possibly matching TRBD2 (6 bases). CDR1 is SGHAT and CDR2 is FQNNGV in the germline V gene. This CDR3 comprises 13 residues. Trimming removed 5 bases at V and 9 bases at J, with 14 bases between. The CDR3 protein is CASSPRWGGEQFF. CDR3 nucleotide sequence: TGTGCCAGCAGCCCCCGGTGGGGAGGTGAGCAGTTCTTC.

The chain uses TRBV15 and TRBJ2-5; 11 bases line up with TRBD2. The DNA end lines up better with TRBJ2-7; the J call may be wrong. This CDR3 is built from 15 residues. Germline CDR1 LNHNV, CDR2 YYDKDF (reference sequence). As DNA, the CDR3 is TGTGCCACCAGCACAATGACTAGCGGGAATTACGAGCAGTACTTC. Translation: CATSTMTSGNYEQYF.

This chain joins TRBV6-5 and TRBJ1-2; D is perhaps TRBD1 (5 bases). The germline V gene encodes CDR1 MNHEY and CDR2 SVGAGI. V was cut by 10 bases and J by 4 bases, with 19 bases left in between. The CDR3 extends over 14 amino acids. The CDR3 is CATLSGRAGYGYTF. CDR3 DNA sequence: TGTGCCACCCTGTCAGGCAGGGCTGGCTATGGCTACACCTTC.

The genes are TRBV5-1 and TRBJ2-7; 7 positions match TRBD2. Trimming removed 1 base from V and 6 bases from J; junction bases left unmatched: 13. The germline CDR1 and CDR2 sequences are SGHRS and YFSETQ. The CDR3 is made up of 16 amino acids. The CDR3 DNA reads TGCGCCAGCAGCTTGCTGAGCTGGACTAGGACTTCCGAGCAGTACTTC. It encodes CASSLLSWTRTSEQYF.

The rearrangement links TRBV7-9 to TRBJ2-7, with a weak D call TRBD1 (5 bases). Trimming removed 6 bases at V and 3 bases at J, with 9 bases between. CDR1 and CDR2 from the germline V gene are SEHNR and FQNEAQ (reference sequence). CDR3 length: 12 residues. DNA for the CDR3: TGTGCCAGCAGTACAGACAGCTACGAGCAGTACTTC. Translating it yields CASSTDSYEQYF.

The V and J genes are TRBV28 and TRBJ2-1, with a weak D call TRBD1 (5 bases). The CDR3 is 12 residues long. Trimming cost V 2 bases and J 10 bases, with 9 bases left between them. Germline V gene data show CDR1 as MDHEN and CDR2 as SYDVKM. The CDR3 sequence is CASSLLKGEQFF. The CDR3 DNA is TGTGCCAGCAGTTTACTGAAGGGGGAGCAGTTCTTC.

V and J are TRBV27 and TRBJ2-7; the D gene is possibly TRBD1 (6 bases). The CDR3 runs to 13 residues. Trimming took off 5 bases at V and 1 base at J, with 9 bases between the two ends. The germline V gene has CDR1 MNHEY and CDR2 SMNVEV (reference sequence). The CDR3 sequence: CASSLTGSYEQYF. CDR3 in DNA: TGTGCCAGCAGTCTCACAGGGTCCTACGAGCAGTACTTC.

The table lists this clone with a few counts. This chain joins TRBV7-8 and TRBJ2-1; 12 bases map to TRBD2. The germline gives CDR1 SGHVS, CDR2 FQNEAQ. The CDR3 totals 15 residues. The junction had 5 bases not matched to a gene; V was cut back by 5 bases and J by 6 bases. CDR3 region: CASSPGTSGFNEQFF. In nucleotides, the CDR3 is TGTGCCAGCAGCCCCGGGACTAGCGGGTTCAATGAGCAGTTCTTC.

The V gene is TRBV6-1, the J gene TRBJ2-1; 10 nucleotides agree with TRBD2. This CDR3 is built from 14 residues. The trim removed 0 bases at V and 15 bases at J, leaving 8 bases unmatched. The germline gives CDR1 MNHNS, CDR2 SASEGT. The CDR3 here is CASSEALPSGRPFF. The CDR3 coding sequence is TGTGCCAGCAGTGAAGCGCTCCCTAGCGGGAGACCGTTCTTC.

The rearrangement joins TRBV28 to TRBJ2-1, with a tentative D call TRBD2 (7 bases). The CDR3 runs 15 residues. V was trimmed by 6 bases and J by 3 bases, leaving 15 bases between them. Germline-derived CDR1 and CDR2 are MDHEN and SYDVKM. The CDR3 loop is CASREGGGGYNEQFF. The CDR3 DNA sequence: TGTGCCAGCAGAGAAGGAGGGGGGGGCTACAATGAGCAGTTCTTC. The complete variable domain, with remaining parts taken from reference TRBV28 and TRBJ2-1, reads DVKVTQSSRYLVKRTGEKVFLECVQDMDHENMFWYRQDPGLGLRLIYFSYDVKMKEKGDIPEGYSVSREKKERFSLILESASTNQTSMYLCASREGGGGYNEQFFGPGTRLTVL.

The chain employs TRBV29-1 and TRBJ1-1; D is unresolved. V was clipped by 4 bases and J by 5 bases, with 14 bases between them. Germline V gives CDR1 SQVTM, CDR2 ANQGSEA. CDR3 length equals 13 residues. The chain's CDR3 is CSVVRFRGTEAFF. The CDR3 DNA follows: TGCAGCGTTGTGAGGTTCAGAGGAACTGAAGCTTTCTTT.

This clone was detected once. V usage is TRBV4-2 and J usage is TRBJ2-1; 7 bases match TRBD2. The CDR3 is 14 amino acids. Germline lookup yields CDR1 LGHNA and CDR2 YNFKEQ. Unmatched junction bases numbered 5, after V lost 5 bases and J lost 4 bases. The CDR3 DNA is TGTGCCAGCAGCGAAGGGACTAAATACAATGAGCAGTTCTTC. Protein: CASSEGTKYNEQFF.

The chain employs TRBV4-2 and TRBJ1-4; D remains ambiguous. The CDR3 covers 16 residues. Trimming took off 4 bases at V and 0 bases at J, with 12 bases between the two ends. From germline, CDR1 is LGHNA and CDR2 YNFKEQ. CDR3 sequence: CASSPPMESTNEKLFF. For the CDR3, the DNA is TGTGCCAGCAGCCCCCCCATGGAGTCAACTAATGAAAAACTGTTTTTT.

This clone was detected a few times. The genes are TRBV9 and TRBJ2-2, with 8 bases identical to TRBD2. The J segment lost 1 base and the V segment lost 4 bases, leaving 3 bases of the junction unmatched. From germline, CDR1 is SGDLS and CDR2 YYNGEE. The CDR3 is made up of 15 amino acids. CDR3 in amino acids: CASSSAGVNTGELFF. The CDR3 DNA reads TGTGCCAGCAGCTCAGCGGGAGTGAACACCGGGGAGCTGTTTTTT.

This chain connects TRBV7-2 to TRBJ2-1; 9 bases map to TRBD2. V was clipped by 0 bases and J by 2 bases; unmatched bases: 5. This CDR3 comprises 17 residues. The germline CDR1 and CDR2 sequences are SGHTA and FQGNSA. CDR3 in amino acids: CASSLAPRLAAYNEQFF. For the CDR3, the DNA is TGTGCCAGCAGCTTAGCCCCCCGACTAGCGGCCTACAATGAGCAGTTCTTC.

This chain connects TRBV15 to TRBJ2-1; 8 positions agree with TRBD1. J was trimmed by 2 bases and V by 0 bases; bases with no gene match: 6. The CDR3 is made up of 17 amino acids. Germline CDR1 LNHNV, CDR2 YYDKDF (reference sequence). In DNA form, the CDR3 reads TGTGCCACCAGCAGAGAGTTACACAGGGGGACCTACAATGAGCAGTTCTTC. It codes for CATSRELHRGTYNEQFF.

The V gene is TRBV4-1, the J gene TRBJ1-3; D gene ambiguous. This CDR3 spans 17 amino acids. V lost 1 base to trimming and J lost 2 bases, with 15 bases between them. Germline values: CDR1 MGHRA, CDR2 YSYEKL. As DNA, the CDR3 is TGCGCCAGCAGCCAAGCCAACCTATTCGTTCCTGGAAACACCATATATTTT. Translated, it gives CASSQANLFVPGNTIYF.

CDR3 sequence reads: CASSQDLGANQPQHF. DNA of the CDR3: TGCGCCAGCAGCCAAGATCTAGGAGCCAATCAGCCCCAGCATTTT. The J gene is TRBJ1-5, the V gene TRBV4-1; D gene unclear. Germline CDR1 is MGHRA and CDR2 is YSYEKL. With 0 bases removed from V and 3 bases from J, the gap between germline ends came to 9 bases. The CDR3 is made up of 15 amino acids.

The chain has TRBV28 and TRBJ1-2, with 7 bases fitting TRBD1. This CDR3 spans 13 amino acids. The J segment lost 3 bases and the V segment lost 2 bases, leaving 0 bases of the junction unmatched. CDR1 MDHEN and CDR2 SYDVKM come from the germline V gene. The CDR3 sequence: CASSLDRDYGYTF. CDR3 DNA: TGTGCCAGCAGTTTAGACAGGGACTATGGCTACACCTTC.

This clone was picked up one time. Written as DNA, the CDR3 is TGCAGCGTTGAAGGCGGACAGACAACTACTGAAGCTTTCTTT. Residues: CSVEGGQTTTEAFF. V usage is TRBV29-1 and J usage is TRBJ1-1; a possible D gene is TRBD1 (6 bases). Germline V CDR1 and CDR2: SQVTM, ANQGSEA. The CDR3 runs 14 residues. V dropped 1 base and J dropped 5 bases, with 14 bases sitting between them.

The J gene is TRBJ2-5, the V gene TRBV18; TRBD1 aligns across 7 bases. Germline V lookup: CDR1 KGHSH, CDR2 LQKENI. The CDR3 length is 14 residues. The V segment lost 4 bases and the J segment 2 bases; nucleotides outside the gene matches: 4. The CDR3 nucleotides read TGTGCCAGCTCACTAGGGACAGAGCAAGAGACCCAGTACTTC. Protein: CASSLGTEQETQYF.

The V gene is TRBV6-6, the J gene TRBJ2-7, with TRBD1 as a possible D gene (6 bases). The ends were cut back, 10 bases at V and 6 bases at J, with 13 bases in the middle. The germline CDR1 and CDR2 sequences are MNHNY and SVGAGI (reference sequence). The CDR3 totals 11 residues. The CDR3 DNA is TGTGCCACACAGGGTCTGAGCGAGCAGTACTTC. Translation gives CATQGLSEQYF.

The chain has TRBV11-2 and TRBJ2-3; 7 bases are shared with TRBD2. Germline loops: CDR1 SGHAT, CDR2 FQNNGV. Losses at the gene ends were 5 bases for V and 4 bases for J; bases not matched to a gene: 12. This CDR3 is 16 amino acids long. This CDR3 reads CASSPVGGGPADTQYF. CDR3 in DNA: TGTGCCAGCAGCCCTGTGGGGGGAGGGCCCGCAGATACGCAGTATTTT.

This chain links TRBV9 with TRBJ1-1; the D is unclear. Trimming removed 4 bases at V and 1 base at J, with 14 bases between. The CDR3 totals 15 residues. Looked up from germline, CDR1 is SGDLS and CDR2 is YYNGEE. The CDR3 DNA reads TGTGCCAGCAGCCCATTCCGGTCTCAGAACACTGAAGCTTTCTTT. This encodes CASSPFRSQNTEAFF. The complete variable domain, with remaining parts taken from reference TRBV9 and TRBJ1-1, reads DSGVTQTPKHLITATGQRVTLRCSPRSGDLSVYWYQQSLDQGLQFLIQYYNGEERAKGNILERFSAQQFPDLHSELNLSSLELGDSALYFCASSPFRSQNTEAFFGQGTRLTVV.